Below are 19 T cell receptor beta chains sequenced from a single sample in a study of blood T cell repertoires in COVID-19. Generated by immunoSEQ multiplex PCR, the TCRdb table keeps only in-frame clones and is missing some. Of 20,000 or so clones listed, 75% to 90% are singletons. Source material: peripheral blood. Receptors were obtained from a human donor in a cohort sampled during active COVID-19.

V and J are TRBV18 and TRBJ2-7, with 7 bases aligning to TRBD2. The CDR3 runs 13 residues. Unmatched junction bases numbered 1, after V lost 3 bases and J lost 2 bases. Looked up from germline, CDR1 is KGHSH and CDR2 is LQKENI. This CDR3 reads CASSPREAYEQYF. CDR3 sequence (DNA): TGTGCCAGCTCACCTCGGGAGGCCTACGAGCAGTACTTC.

This chain links TRBV9 with TRBJ1-1, with 9 bases identical to TRBD1. Germline CDR1 SGDLS, CDR2 YYNGEE. J gave up 7 bases and V 4 bases, and 8 bases lay outside the gene matches. CDR3 size: 14 residues. This CDR3 reads CASSSLGTGNEAFF. CDR3 nucleotide sequence: TGTGCCAGCAGCTCCCTCGGGACAGGGAATGAAGCTTTCTTT.

The chain employs TRBV5-1 and TRBJ1-4; TRBD1 agrees at 7 bases. The CDR3 loop spans 14 amino acids. The germline CDR1 and CDR2 sequences are SGHRS and YFSETQ. V shed 1 base, J shed 5 bases, and the junction held 2 bases outside the gene matches. CDR3 bases: TGCGCCAGCAGCTTGACAGGGGAGAATGAAAAACTGTTTTTT. It codes for CASSLTGENEKLFF.

This clone turned up a few times. The chain recombines TRBV13 with TRBJ2-3, with a weak D call TRBD2 (6 bases). The CDR3 extends over 13 amino acids. Germline V lookup: CDR1 PRHDT, CDR2 FYEKMQ (reference sequence). V was clipped by 1 base and J by 7 bases, with 9 bases between them. DNA of the CDR3: TGTGCCAGCAGCTTAGCGGGAGTCTATACGCAGTATTTT. As protein: CASSLAGVYTQYF.

This CDR3 reads CASRLQVNYGYTF. The CDR3 coding sequence is TGTGCCAGCAGGTTACAGGTTAACTATGGCTACACCTTC. The chain joins TRBV27 to TRBJ1-2, with D perhaps matching TRBD1 (5 bases). This CDR3 is built from 13 residues. The germline V gene has CDR1 MNHEY and CDR2 SMNVEV (reference sequence). V was trimmed by 6 bases and J by 1 base, leaving 9 bases between them.

The rearrangement uses TRBV27 and TRBJ2-3, with D unclear. V lost 4 bases to trimming and J lost 3 bases, with 11 bases between them. This CDR3 spans 14 amino acids. Germline CDR1 and CDR2: MNHEY and SMNVEV (reference sequence). The DNA for the CDR3 is TGTGCCAGCAGTTCAAATGGCTGGACAGATACGCAGTATTTT. Amino acid sequence: CASSSNGWTDTQYF.

The V and J genes are TRBV12-3 or TRBV12-4 and TRBJ2-3, with D perhaps matching TRBD2 (6 bases). The CDR3 is made up of 13 amino acids. V lost 2 bases and J lost 8, with 11 bases in between. The DNA for the CDR3 is TGTGCCAGCAGTTTAAGTTCGGGAGCTACGCAGTATTTT. It is translated as CASSLSSGATQYF.

The gene calls are TRBV15 and TRBJ1-1; no reliable D call. Trimming shortened V by 7 bases and J by 6 bases, and 15 bases separated the two germline ends. CDR1 and CDR2 from the germline V gene are LNHNV and YYDKDF (reference sequence). The length of the CDR3 is 13 residues. CDR3 protein: CATTPVRYAEAFF. Written as DNA, the CDR3 is TGTGCCACCACCCCGGTACGATATGCTGAAGCTTTCTTT.

The chain employs TRBV21-1 and TRBJ1-2; the D call of TRBD1 is as the table states it, not checked on the DNA. TRBV21-1 counts as a pseudogene. This CDR3 region has 12 residues. CDR3 bases: TGTGCCAGGCCCACAGGAATCTATGGCTACACCTTC. Translating it yields CARPTGIYGYTF.

The chain joins TRBV2 to TRBJ1-4; D is unresolved. Germline V gene lookup returns CDR1 SNHLY and CDR2 FYNNEI. CDR3 length: 13 residues. The V end was cut by 6 bases, the J end by 4 bases, with 9 bases between. CDR3 coding DNA: TGTGCCAGCAGGGCCCCTGATAATGAAAAACTGTTTTTT. Amino acid sequence: CASRAPDNEKLFF.

The chain uses TRBV19 and TRBJ2-4, with D possibly TRBD2 on 6 matching bases. V dropped 3 bases and J dropped 4 bases, with 13 bases sitting between them. Germline CDR1 is LNHDA and CDR2 is SQIVND (reference sequence). The length of the CDR3 is 15 residues. CDR3 in DNA: TGTGCCAGTAGTATGGGCGGGGTGGGGAAAAACATTCAGTACTTC. Translated, it gives CASSMGGVGKNIQYF. Based on the CDR3 plus reference TRBV19 and TRBJ2-4, the full variable domain is DGGITQSPKYLFRKEGQNVTLSCEQNLNHDAMYWYRQDPGQGLRLIYYSQIVNDFQKGDIAEGYSVSREKKESFPLTVTSAQKNPTAFYLCASSMGGVGKNIQYFGAGTRLSVL.

The chain uses TRBV5-8 and TRBJ1-2; the D is unclear. This CDR3 region has 13 residues. CDR1 and CDR2 from the germline V gene are SGHTS and YDEGEE. V was cut by 1 base and J by 6 bases, with 10 bases left in between. The chain's CDR3 is CASSLPGWDGYTF. The CDR3 region has the DNA TGTGCCAGCAGCTTGCCCGGGTGGGATGGCTACACCTTC.

The V gene is TRBV24-1, the J gene TRBJ2-3; no clear D gene. Germline values: CDR1 KGHDR, CDR2 SFDVKD. Trimming removed 3 bases from V and 5 bases from J, with 8 bases in between. This CDR3 is built from 13 residues. CDR3 DNA sequence: TGTGCCACCAGTGATGTAACCAGAGATACGCAGTATTTT. This codes for CATSDVTRDTQYF.

For the CDR3, the DNA is TGCGCCAGCAGCCGAGGACTAGCGGAGACCTACGAGCAGTACTTC. Its protein is CASSRGLAETYEQYF. This rearrangement joins TRBV4-1 to TRBJ2-7; 10 positions match TRBD2. The V gene's germline CDR1 is MGHRA and CDR2 YSYEKL. The CDR3 covers 15 residues. V shed 4 bases and J 2 bases; nucleotides not matched to a gene: 5.

The V call is TRBV9, the J call TRBJ2-1; 13 nucleotides align to TRBD2. CDR1 and CDR2 (germline): SGDLS, YYNGEE. J lost 9 bases, V lost 0 bases, and 3 bases had no gene match. The CDR3 runs 15 residues. The CDR3 spells CASSVGTSGSGEQFF. The DNA of the CDR3 is TGTGCCAGCAGCGTAGGGACTAGCGGGAGCGGTGAGCAGTTCTTC.

The genes are TRBV11-1 and TRBJ2-2, with 9 bases aligning to TRBD2. Germline V lookup: CDR1 SGHAT, CDR2 FQDESV (reference sequence). The CDR3 spans 16 residues. Unmatched junction bases numbered 5, after V lost 1 base and J lost 5 bases. CDR3 sequence: CASSLGLAGKTGELFF. The CDR3 region has the DNA TGTGCCAGCAGCTTAGGCCTAGCGGGAAAAACCGGGGAGCTGTTTTTT.

The genes are TRBV19 and TRBJ1-5, with 10 bases matching TRBD1. Trimming removed 4 bases from V and 4 bases from J; junction bases left unmatched: 10. Per germline, CDR1 LNHDA and CDR2 SQIVND (reference sequence). CDR3 size: 17 residues. The CDR3 loop reads CASSTLTGGSGNQPQHF. CDR3 in DNA: TGTGCCAGTAGTACCTTGACAGGGGGCAGTGGTAATCAGCCCCAGCATTTT.

The V gene is TRBV4-1, the J gene TRBJ2-5; 7 positions match TRBD2. Per the germline V gene, CDR1 is MGHRA and CDR2 is YSYEKL. CDR3 length: 16 residues. V lost 0 bases to trimming and J lost 5 bases; unmatched junction nucleotides: 9. The CDR3 sequence is CASSQDSTGAGETQYF. In DNA form, the CDR3 reads TGCGCCAGCAGCCAAGACTCCACGGGAGCGGGGGAGACCCAGTACTTC.

A note on this clone: The same CDR3 also results from other DNA sequences found in this sample. This chain joins TRBV20-1 and TRBJ2-7; maybe TRBD1 (5 bases). The germline V gene encodes CDR1 DFQATT and CDR2 SNEGSKA (reference sequence). Trimming removed 3 bases at V and 5 bases at J, with 8 bases between. The CDR3 is 11 residues long. CDR3 in amino acids: CSASSGHEQYF. CDR3 bases: TGCAGTGCTAGTTCAGGGCACGAGCAGTACTTC.